Listed below are T cell receptor beta chains from one sample, sequenced in a study of T cell repertoires in aging, cancer and after chemotherapy. TCRdb reprocessed the multiplex PCR reads with MiXCR, giving one entry per CDR3 protein. The data show 2,100 or so distinct CDR3 sequences, 30% to 40% seen once. Sequenced material: blood. The receptors here all came from a human donor in good health. Both conserved end residues are part of each CDR3. A D gene is named only where the DNA matches it firmly. Size tells how often a clone was seen (once, few, many) or the class of an expanded clone, and some rows leave it out.

d_call j_call v_call clone_size cdr3_aa cdr3_nt
- TRBJ2-7 TRBV18 few CASSLGLREQYF TGTGCCAGCTCACTAGGATTACGGGAGCAGTACTTC
- TRBJ1-6 TRBV7-9 - CASSLAASLDSPLHF TGTGCCAGCAGCTTAGCTGCCAGTTTAGACTCACCCCTCCACTTT
- TRBJ2-2 TRBV4-3 - CASSQETTTGELFF TGCGCCAGCAGCCAAGAGACCACCACCGGGGAGCTGTTTTTT
TRBD2 TRBJ2-2 TRBV10-3 few CATLTSGTGNGELFF TGTGCCACCCTGACTAGCGGGACTGGAAACGGGGAGCTGTTTTTT
TRBD1 TRBJ2-2 TRBV30 large CAWKGQGRAGELFF TGTGCCTGGAAGGGACAGGGGCGAGCCGGGGAGCTGTTTTTT
- TRBJ2-3 TRBV5-1 - CASSLGRGRTDTQYF TGCGCCAGCAGCTTGGGACGGGGCCGCACAGATACGCAGTATTTT
- TRBJ2-6 TRBV6-5 - CASSYGLSSGANVLTF TGTGCCAGCAGTTATGGACTAAGCTCTGGGGCCAACGTCCTGACTTTC
TRBD1 TRBJ1-5 TRBV6-6 - CASRARGQRGNQPQHF TGTGCCAGCAGAGCCAGGGGGCAGCGGGGCAATCAGCCCCAGCATTTT
- TRBJ2-5 TRBV4-3 - CASSLDTGPRETQYF TGCGCCAGCAGCCTAGATACCGGGCCGAGGGAGACCCAGTACTTC
- TRBJ2-7 TRBV6-6 - CASSAGIYEQYF TGTGCCAGCAGCGCCGGAATCTACGAGCAGTACTTC
TRBD1 TRBJ1-5 TRBV5-6 few CASSLGPGTDSNQPQHF TGTGCCAGCAGCTTAGGTCCCGGGACAGATAGCAATCAGCCCCAGCATTTT
- TRBJ2-5 TRBV29-1 few CSVDARVGVETQYF TGCAGCGTTGACGCCCGGGTAGGGGTAGAGACCCAGTACTTC
TRBD2 TRBJ2-1 TRBV27 medium-sized CASRAGLAEPNEQFF TGTGCCAGCAGGGCGGGACTAGCGGAACCTAATGAGCAGTTCTTC
- TRBJ2-7 TRBV7-9 - CASSSFGPAYEQYF TGTGCCAGCAGCTCATTTGGACCCGCCTACGAGCAGTACTTC
TRBD2 TRBJ2-5 TRBV4-3 few CASSQEAAGGGRETQYF TGCGCCAGCAGCCAAGAAGCGGCGGGAGGTGGGAGAGAGACCCAGTACTTC
TRBD2 TRBJ2-5 TRBV10-3 few CAISSTSGSDQETQYF TGTGCCATCAGCTCTACTAGCGGGAGCGACCAAGAGACCCAGTACTTC
- TRBJ2-5 TRBV12-3/TRBV12-4 - CASSIGGVRETQYF TGTGCCAGCAGCATCGGAGGCGTGAGAGAGACCCAGTACTTC
- TRBJ1-5 TRBV6-5 few CASSYGGGNQPQHF TGTGCCAGCAGTTATGGGGGGGGCAATCAGCCCCAGCATTTT
TRBD2 TRBJ2-7 TRBV6-5 - CASAVIAGALVQYF TGTGCCAGCGCAGTGATAGCGGGGGCCCTGGTGCAGTACTTC
TRBD2 TRBJ2-3 TRBV7-9 - CASSSPGLAGGPDTQYF TGTGCCAGCAGCTCGCCGGGACTAGCGGGAGGGCCAGATACGCAGTATTTT
- TRBJ2-7 TRBV6-2/TRBV6-3 medium-sized CASRSLRYEQYF TGTGCCAGCAGGTCACTCCGTTACGAGCAGTACTTC
TRBD2 TRBJ2-5 TRBV7-2 medium-sized CASSFTGGETQYF TGTGCCAGCAGCTTTACGGGGGGGGAGACCCAGTACTTC
TRBD1 TRBJ1-2 TRBV29-1 few CSVGTPQGQGLYGYTF TGCAGCGTGGGAACCCCCCAGGGACAGGGGCTCTATGGCTACACCTTC
- TRBJ1-1 TRBV30 few CAWDRPRDTEAFF TGTGCCTGGGACCGTCCTAGGGACACTGAAGCTTTCTTT
TRBD2 TRBJ2-1 TRBV5-1 once CASTLWREAYNEQFF TGCGCCAGCACCCTTTGGCGGGAGGCCTACAATGAGCAGTTCTTC
TRBD2 TRBJ2-1 TRBV7-2 - CASSSRLAGVGGEQFF TGTGCCAGCAGCTCCCGACTAGCGGGAGTAGGGGGTGAGCAGTTCTTC
TRBD2 TRBJ2-3 TRBV30 - CAWYLAGATDTQYF TGTGCCTGGTACCTAGCGGGAGCCACAGATACGCAGTATTTT
TRBD1 TRBJ2-1 TRBV10-3 - CAIRSGTGYYDTFF TGTGCCATCAGGTCCGGGACAGGGTACTACGATACGTTCTTC
- TRBJ2-7 TRBV6-5 medium-sized CASSSGQDYEQYF TGTGCCAGCAGTTCTGGACAAGACTACGAGCAGTACTTC
- TRBJ1-3 TRBV5-3 once CASSAGTSPSGNTIYF TGCGCCAGCAGCGCCGGGACTTCTCCTTCTGGAAACACCATATATTTT
TRBD1 TRBJ2-7 TRBV20-1 - CSATDRAFYEQYF TGCAGTGCCACGGACAGGGCCTTCTACGAGCAGTACTTC
- TRBJ1-1 TRBV5-4 - CASSLGTGKGAFF TGTGCCAGCAGCTTGGGGACGGGGAAGGGGGCTTTCTTT
TRBD1 TRBJ2-2 TRBV6-5 few CASNPTGGDTGELFF TGTGCCAGCAATCCTACAGGGGGAGACACCGGGGAGCTGTTTTTT
- TRBJ1-1 TRBV5-6 - CASSRRTEAFF TGTGCCAGCAGCCGGAGGACTGAAGCTTTCTTT
TRBD1 TRBJ2-7 TRBV6-5 medium-sized CATTGIYEQYF TGTGCCACGACAGGGATCTACGAGCAGTACTTC
TRBD2 TRBJ2-5 TRBV10-3 few CAISDPGLAGGGEETQYF TGTGCCATCAGTGACCCGGGACTAGCGGGAGGAGGAGAGGAGACCCAGTACTTC
- TRBJ2-1 TRBV4-3 - CASSPGGFSGDEQFF TGCGCCAGCAGCCCCGGAGGGTTCAGTGGCGATGAGCAGTTCTTC
- TRBJ2-1 TRBV18 - CASSPPGSGGREQFF TGTGCCAGCTCACCACCAGGGTCGGGGGGCCGAGAGCAGTTCTTC
- TRBJ1-5 TRBV20-1 - CSAAQGANQPQHF TGCAGTGCGGCGCAGGGAGCCAATCAGCCCCAGCATTTT
- TRBJ1-6 TRBV30 - CAWSEGGSSYNSPLHF TGTGCCTGGAGTGAGGGGGGTAGCTCCTATAATTCACCCCTCCACTTT
TRBD2 TRBJ2-5 TRBV5-1 - CASRLAGGLLQETQYF TGCGCCAGCCGACTAGCGGGAGGGCTTTTGCAAGAGACCCAGTACTTC
- TRBJ1-3 TRBV30 - CAWSVGQTSGNTIYF TGTGCCTGGAGTGTAGGACAGACCTCTGGAAACACCATATATTTT
TRBD2 TRBJ2-3 TRBV10-2 large CASSESGLAVADTQYF TGCGCCAGCAGTGAGTCGGGACTAGCGGTAGCAGATACGCAGTATTTT
TRBD1 TRBJ1-6 TRBV5-3 - CASTRSGTEGSPLHF TGCGCCAGCACCCGATCCGGGACAGAGGGTTCACCCCTCCACTTT
- TRBJ2-3 TRBV28 - CASRPGVMPDTQYF TGTGCCAGCAGGCCCGGGGTCATGCCAGATACGCAGTATTTT
TRBD1 TRBJ1-4 TRBV30 few CAWTSGGTNEKLFF TGTGCCTGGACCTCAGGGGGAACTAATGAAAAACTGTTTTTT
- TRBJ2-7 TRBV15 few CATSPLGDYEQYF TGTGCCACCAGCCCTCTAGGCGACTACGAGCAGTACTTC
TRBD1 TRBJ1-5 TRBV27 medium-sized CASSPLGTGGNQPQHF TGTGCCAGCAGTCCCCTCGGGACAGGGGGCAATCAGCCCCAGCATTTT
TRBD2 TRBJ2-7 TRBV19 large CASSTTSGRGEQYF TGTGCCAGTAGTACGACTAGCGGACGGGGCGAGCAGTACTTC
TRBD2 TRBJ2-7 TRBV19 - CASSRTSGGASYEQYF TGTGCCAGTAGTCGGACTAGCGGAGGGGCCTCTTACGAGCAGTACTTC
TRBD2 TRBJ2-1 TRBV6-2/TRBV6-3 - CASSYNSLAGGRNEQFF TGTGCCAGCAGTTACAATTCGCTAGCGGGAGGTCGTAATGAGCAGTTCTTC
- TRBJ2-5 TRBV6-8 - CARGAQGTETQYF TGTGCCAGAGGGGCCCAGGGGACCGAGACCCAGTACTTC
TRBD2 TRBJ2-1 TRBV27 - CASSFFGTLTSGSRNEQFF TGTGCCAGCAGTTTTTTCGGGACACTAACTAGCGGGAGTCGCAATGAGCAGTTCTTC
TRBD2 TRBJ2-5 TRBV20-1 - CSARSPYGGEETQYF TGCAGTGCTAGATCTCCTTATGGGGGGGAAGAGACCCAGTACTTC
TRBD1 TRBJ1-2 TRBV6-5 - CASSKPGTGVGYTF TGTGCCAGCAGTAAACCCGGGACAGGGGTTGGCTACACCTTC
TRBD1 TRBJ1-5 TRBV27 few CAIAGQGRGQPQHF TGTGCCATCGCTGGACAGGGAAGGGGTCAGCCCCAGCATTTT
TRBD1 TRBJ1-3 TRBV12-3/TRBV12-4 - CASSFGRGNGNTIYF TGTGCCAGCAGTTTCGGCAGGGGGAATGGAAACACCATATATTTT
TRBD1 TRBJ2-7 TRBV30 - CAWSVVGQVSYEQYF TGTGCCTGGAGTGTAGTGGGACAGGTTTCCTACGAGCAGTACTTC
TRBD1 TRBJ1-2 TRBV6-5 medium-sized CASSSTGVYGYTF TGTGCCAGCAGTTCGACAGGGGTCTATGGCTACACCTTC
- TRBJ2-1 TRBV5-4 few CASSQLGQTYNEQFF TGTGCCAGCAGCCAGCTAGGACAAACATACAATGAGCAGTTCTTC